This T cell receptor beta chain emerged from a study of CD8 T cells in ankylosing spondylitis (dated by TCRdb to between 2016 and 2019). About the full investigation: T cell receptor beta repertoires were profiled in healthy donors and ankylosing spondylitis patients so that disease-linked TCR variants could be found. Peripheral blood samples were taken, and synovial fluid was additionally collected from ankylosing spondylitis patients. The full study cohort comprised 25 ankylosing spondylitis patients and roughly 100 healthy donors.

What the work shows at the level of the full study, not this receptor alone: In peripheral blood, the disease-linked clones were found at relatively low frequencies and had a CD8+ phenotype. A TCR beta motif made up of fewer than 10 highly homologous amino acid variants appeared to be characteristic of blood from ankylosing spondylitis patients. Some of the motif variants had been reported before in the synovial fluid and blood of reactive arthritis patients, a finding that suggests common disease-initiation mechanisms. According to the report, matched synovial fluid samples from ankylosing spondylitis patients were significantly enriched for the disease-linked clones.

V loses 4 bases of germline sequence and J loses 2 bases, and the interval between the two ends is 13 bases. From its cysteine to its phenylalanine, the CDR3 spans 14 amino acids. Only CDR3 DNA is held: 42 bases, read in frame from base 1. The germline V gene sets CDR1 to SGHRS and CDR2 to YFSETQ. The sequencer was an Illumina HiSeq 2500. Quantitative 5'-RACE with molecular barcodes was the method used to prepare the TCR beta libraries. Regarding the original processing steps: To identify disease-linked TCR variants, a new computational method was used, one built on a probabilistic model of VDJ rearrangement. TCRdb redid the processing of the public reads, applying fastp at Q25 and MiXCR, and retained in-frame beta chains. Rows with a matching CDR3 protein are joined into one entry that keeps the most common DNA and genes. These V and J calls are TCRdb output, not the study's own analysis. Recorded for this sample are hundreds of thousands of distinct CDR3 sequences; about an eighth of them occurred a single time. The ten largest clones capture over 6.5% of the sample.

This clonotype was seen more than once but under ten times. There is no known antigen for this receptor. Qualities for individual bases were not recorded, and no much larger clone is one base off. This receptor was taken from a male donor with ankylosing spondylitis. The chain joins TRBV5-1 to TRBJ2-7; TRBD2 is perhaps the D gene, given 6 matching bases. Source material: blood, either unsorted or a sorted T cell fraction (not recorded which). The CDR3 reads as follows: CASSLASVAYEQYF. At the DNA level, the sequence is TGCGCCAGCAGCCTAGCTAGCGTAGCCTACGAGCAGTACTTC.